Each of the 8 T cell receptor beta chains below was sequenced from the same sample in a study of glioma-infiltrating T cells after dendritic cell vaccination (TCRdb year 2016). Libraries were constructed by the immunoSEQ multiplex PCR assay. Entries here come from immuneACCESS through TCRdb and include only in-frame sequences with V and J called. Some clones fail to appear in such tables; in the studies checked, an unresolved V gene covers under half of the shortfall, and the cause of the remainder is unknown. This sample is represented by tens of thousands of clones; 70% to 90% of them were singletons. The ten largest clones represent roughly 8.8% of the sample. The sample's time point label is to be understood as: after dendritic cell vaccination, including at tumor progression/relapse. Sequencing was performed on blood, taken after dendritic cell vaccination. These receptors came from a human donor with glioblastoma.

The rearrangement joins TRBV7-6 to TRBJ2-1; maybe TRBD1 (6 bases). Looked up from germline, CDR1 is SGHVS and CDR2 is FNYEAQ. V lost 5 bases, J lost 1 base, and 15 bases lay in between. CDR3 length: 16 amino acids. Written as DNA, the CDR3 is TGTGCCAGCAGCGTCTTACAGGGTCGGTCCTACAATGAGCAGTTCTTC. This translates into CASSVLQGRSYNEQFF.

This clone was seen a few times. The chain uses TRBV9 and TRBJ1-3, with D possibly TRBD1 on 6 matching bases. This CDR3 is 14 amino acids long. Looked up from germline, CDR1 is SGDLS and CDR2 is YYNGEE. With 3 bases removed from V and 0 bases from J, the gap between germline ends came to 7 bases. The CDR3 spells CASSAGHSGNTIYF. The CDR3 DNA follows: TGTGCCAGCAGCGCGGGACACTCTGGAAACACCATATATTTT.

V is TRBV19 and J is TRBJ1-2; D possibly corresponds to TRBD1 (5 bases). Germline loops: CDR1 LNHDA, CDR2 SQIVND (reference sequence). This CDR3 spans 13 amino acids. Trimming cost V 3 bases and J 8 bases, with 13 bases left between them. The CDR3 loop reads CASSMRSQGGYTF. CDR3 in DNA: TGTGCCAGTAGTATGCGATCGCAGGGCGGCTACACCTTC.

Here the CDR3 DNA reads TGTGCCAGTAGTATGTCAGGGATCAACACTGAAGCTTTCTTT. Protein product: CASSMSGINTEAFF. The chain combines TRBV19 with TRBJ1-1; tentatively, D is TRBD1 (5 bases). Germline CDR1 reads LNHDA; CDR2 reads SQIVND (reference sequence). The CDR3 is made up of 14 amino acids. Trimming removed 3 bases from V and 2 bases from J, with 10 bases in between. The full variable domain, in which reference TRBV19 and TRBJ1-1 provide the parts outside the CDR3, is DGGITQSPKYLFRKEGQNVTLSCEQNLNHDAMYWYRQDPGQGLRLIYYSQIVNDFQKGDIAEGYSVSREKKESFPLTVTSAQKNPTAFYLCASSMSGINTEAFFGQGTRLTVV.

As DNA, the CDR3 is TGTGCCAGCAGCGCCAGACAGGGGGCGCGGGTAGATACGCAGTATTTT. Translation: CASSARQGARVDTQYF. The chain links TRBV7-6 to TRBJ2-3; 10 positions match TRBD1. The V gene's germline CDR1 is SGHVS and CDR2 FNYEAQ. After removal of 5 bases from V and 5 bases from J, the junction contained 10 bases not matched to a gene. The CDR3 contains 16 residues.

The V gene is TRBV7-6, the J gene TRBJ2-2; 9 nucleotides match TRBD2. V gave up 5 bases and J gave up 3 bases; unmatched junction bases: 7. The CDR3 spans 16 residues. Germline values: CDR1 SGHVS, CDR2 FNYEAQ. The CDR3 loop is CASSPMTSGYTGELFF. The CDR3 DNA reads as TGTGCCAGCAGCCCGATGACTAGCGGCTACACCGGGGAGCTGTTTTTT. Full variable domain (outside the CDR3, taken from reference TRBV7-6 and TRBJ2-2): GAGVSQSPRYKVTKRGQDVALRCDPISGHVSLYWYRQALGQGPEFLTYFNYEAQQDKSGLPNDRFSAERPEGSISTLTIQRTEQRDSAMYRCASSPMTSGYTGELFFGEGSRLTVL.

This sequence joins TRBV4-1 and TRBJ1-1; D is ambiguous. The CDR3 totals 14 residues. Trimming took off 1 base at V and 0 bases at J, with 6 bases between the two ends. The germline V gene has CDR1 MGHRA and CDR2 YSYEKL. Here the CDR3 reads CASSQGNMNTEAFF. CDR3 sequence (DNA): TGCGCCAGCAGCCAAGGTAATATGAACACTGAAGCTTTCTTT.

CDR3 in amino acids: CASSLMAGLATDTQYF. The CDR3, as DNA: TGTGCCAGCAGCTTAATGGCCGGACTAGCCACAGATACGCAGTATTTT. The gene calls are TRBV7-3 and TRBJ2-3, with 8 bases that match TRBD2. The CDR3 length is 16 residues. CDR1 is SGHTA and CDR2 is FQGTGA in the germline V gene. V shed 1 base and J 2 bases; nucleotides not matched to a gene: 5.